The clone carrying this TCR beta chain appeared a few times. Antigen unknown. The making of cDNA relied on 5'RACE with 10-nucleotide random UMIs. MiXCR, run by TCRdb on the 5' RACE reads, gives a single entry per CDR3 protein. The sample contains about 55,000 distinct CDR3 sequences, approximately 4% of which appear only once. The data are from a study of neurological immune-mediated disorders. For the study at large: Within the group of about 35 multiple sclerosis patients, approximately 30 were relapsing-remitting, while 3 were secondary progressive. The study, taken as a whole, reports: Private repertoires in all groups were suggested by the absence of shared CDR3 amino acid sequences among expanded clones across subjects. Clinical features showed no association with the multiple sclerosis repertoire cluster, and MRI features showed none either.

The ends were cut back, 3 bases at V and 4 bases at J, with 15 bases in the middle. The CDR3 has 16 residues. Germline V gives CDR1 MNHEY, CDR2 SMNVEV (reference sequence). The V call is TRBV27, the J call TRBJ2-2; TRBD2 is a possible D gene (6 bases). The sequence derives from a man in his forties or fifties with multiple sclerosis. Sequencing used PBMCs. CDR3 in amino acids: CASSLIAEGLTGELFF. The CDR3 nucleotides are TGTGCCAGCAGTTTGATCGCGGAGGGCCTCACCGGGGAGCTGTTTTTT.